These 4 T cell receptor beta chains originate from one sample sequenced in a study of T-cell reconstitution after alpha-beta-depleted transplantation in children (dated by TCRdb to the mid-2010s). The treatment or condition label, as the study defines it: allogeneic hematopoietic cell transplantation with graft depleted of TCRalphabeta T cells and CD19 B cells. The library was prepared using PCR. Sequenced on an Illumina HiSeq 2500. Molecular barcoding was employed in the preparation of TCR libraries, with unique molecular identifiers being used to normalize TCRbeta repertoire quantification. The public reads were run again by TCRdb, first through fastp at Q25 and then through MiXCR, and only productive beta chains were kept. Rows merge per CDR3 protein into single entries with the most common DNA and genes. The table for this sample lists over 200,000 distinct CDR3 sequences; about a tenth of them were counted only once. Together, the top ten hold 28% of the sample.

Sequencing was performed on PBMCs, taken before TCRalphabeta/CD19-depleted stem cell transplant. The receptors were gathered from a child under two years old with acute myeloid leukemia, due to receive a stem cell transplant.

To note about this clonotype: At one boundary the junction diverges from the germline segment, which might be a read error. CDR3 DNA sequence: TGTGCCAGTAGTTTCCTTCTCTGCGAGCAGTACTTC. This codes for CASSFLLCEQYF. V and J are TRBV12-3 or TRBV12-4 and TRBJ2-7; no clear D gene. The CDR3 runs to 12 residues.

This clonotype was recorded many times. The chain links TRBV5-5 to TRBJ1-1; no clear D. The CDR3 contains 13 residues. V gave up 1 base and J gave up 1 base, with 5 bases separating them. Germline values: CDR1 SGHKS, CDR2 YYEKEE (reference sequence). CDR3 nucleotides: TGTGCCAGCAGCTTGAGAGGGAACACTGAAGCTTTCTTT. Translation: CASSLRGNTEAFF.

This clonotype has a count of ten or more. The chain employs TRBV3-1 and TRBJ2-5; D remains unclear. Germline V lookup: CDR1 LGHDT, CDR2 YNNKEL (reference sequence). This CDR3 region has 13 residues. V was clipped by 3 bases and J by 4 bases, with 9 bases between them. The CDR3 DNA sequence: TGTGCCAGCAGCCAGTTTCTTGGAGAGACCCAGTACTTC. As protein: CASSQFLGETQYF.

The table lists this clonotype with many counts. The CDR3 spells CASLGTGGYEQYF. The CDR3, as DNA: TGCGCCAGCTTGGGGACAGGGGGCTACGAGCAGTACTTC. V usage is TRBV5-1 and J usage is TRBJ2-7, with 11 bases lining up with TRBD1. With 7 bases clipped from V and 3 bases from J, the junction kept 3 bases outside the gene matches. The CDR3 contains 13 residues. Germline loops: CDR1 SGHRS, CDR2 YFSETQ.